Below are 27 T cell receptor beta chains sequenced from a single sample in a study of blood T cell repertoires in COVID-19. Assay: immunoSEQ multiplex PCR; the TCRdb copy retains only in-frame clones and omits some. The sample shows approximately 120,000 clones, 92% of them seen only once. The sequenced sample was peripheral blood. The receptors here all came from a middle-aged man with COVID-19, enrolled during active disease.

The V gene is TRBV5-4, the J gene TRBJ1-4, with D possibly matching TRBD1 (5 bases). V gave up 4 bases and J gave up 2 bases, with 9 bases separating them. The germline gives CDR1 SGHNT, CDR2 YYREEE (reference sequence). The CDR3 covers 14 residues. The CDR3 bases are TGTGCCAGCAGCGAAGGGGCTACTAATGAAAAACTGTTTTTT. Translation: CASSEGATNEKLFF.

This chain uses TRBV6-1 with TRBJ1-6; 7 bases are a match to TRBD1. The V and J ends lost 1 base and 7 bases, in that order; junction bases with no gene match: 1. The CDR3 runs to 14 residues. Germline V gene data show CDR1 as MNHNS and CDR2 as SASEGT. The CDR3 sequence is CASSEGQGNSPLHF. Here the CDR3 DNA reads TGTGCCAGCAGTGAAGGACAGGGAAATTCACCCCTCCACTTT.

The chain joins TRBV9 to TRBJ2-3, with D possibly TRBD1 on 5 matching bases. This CDR3 comprises 13 residues. Germline CDR1 is SGDLS and CDR2 is YYNGEE. Trimming took 2 bases from V and 3 from J, leaving 7 bases between them. The CDR3 protein is CASSVKGTDTQYF. In DNA form, the CDR3 reads TGTGCCAGCAGCGTTAAGGGGACAGATACGCAGTATTTT.

The V and J genes are TRBV29-1 and TRBJ2-1, with 13 bases lining up with TRBD2. Per the germline V gene, CDR1 is SQVTM and CDR2 is ANQGSEA. The CDR3 extends over 15 amino acids. After removal of 7 bases from V and 4 bases from J, the junction contained 7 bases not matched to a gene. CDR3 bases: TGCAGCGCCTATCTACTAGCGGGAGGGTACAATGAGCAGTTCTTC. It yields the protein CSAYLLAGGYNEQFF.

The V gene is TRBV9, the J gene TRBJ2-2; TRBD1 is a possible D gene (6 bases). Looked up from germline, CDR1 is SGDLS and CDR2 is YYNGEE. The CDR3 length is 13 residues. With 3 bases removed from V and 7 bases from J, the gap between germline ends came to 10 bases. The CDR3 is CASSGDNYGELFF. The DNA of the CDR3 is TGTGCCAGCAGCGGGGACAACTACGGGGAGCTGTTTTTT.

The chain couples TRBV5-1 to TRBJ2-1; possibly TRBD1 for D (6 bases). V lost 7 bases to trimming and J lost 0 bases, with 11 bases between them. The CDR3 totals 14 residues. From germline, CDR1 is SGHRS and CDR2 YFSETQ. CDR3 DNA: TGCGCCAGCTACAGGGCCCCCTCCTACAATGAGCAGTTCTTC. This codes for CASYRAPSYNEQFF.

The gene calls are TRBV28 and TRBJ2-7; D possibly corresponds to TRBD2 (7 bases). Deletions cut 6 bases from V and 3 bases from J, with 15 bases between. This CDR3 has 14 amino acids. Germline assignment: CDR1 MDHEN and CDR2 SYDVKM. The CDR3 region is CASSWEGGFYEQYF. The CDR3 bases are TGTGCCAGCAGCTGGGAGGGGGGATTCTACGAGCAGTACTTC.

The chain links TRBV6-4 to TRBJ2-3, with 12 bases identical to TRBD2. The germline V gene encodes CDR1 MRHNA and CDR2 SNTAGT. CDR3 length: 13 amino acids. Unmatched junction bases numbered 1, after V lost 4 bases and J lost 8 bases. In DNA, the CDR3 is TGTGCCAGCAGTGGACTAGCGGGAGCTACGCAGTATTTT. Amino acids: CASSGLAGATQYF.

This clone was detected once. V is TRBV7-3 and J is TRBJ1-1; a possible D gene is TRBD1 (5 bases). Germline CDR1 and CDR2: SGHTA and FQGTGA. V was shortened by 5 bases and J by 1 base, with 8 bases between the two germline ends. This CDR3 has 13 amino acids. In nucleotides, the CDR3 is TGTGCCAGCAGCCGACAGAGGAACACTGAAGCTTTCTTT. The encoded protein is CASSRQRNTEAFF.

The chain recombines TRBV4-1 with TRBJ2-7, with 8 nucleotides matching TRBD2. This CDR3 has 16 residues. J was trimmed by 4 bases and V by 0 bases; bases with no gene match: 8. CDR1 and CDR2 (germline): MGHRA, YSYEKL. CDR3 loop: CASSQEWAGGLYEQYF. The CDR3 nucleotides are TGCGCCAGCAGCCAAGAATGGGCGGGAGGCTTGTACGAGCAGTACTTC.

The chain uses TRBV6-1 and TRBJ2-3, with 7 positions matching TRBD2. Trimming removed 1 base from V and 2 bases from J; junction bases left unmatched: 0. The CDR3 extends over 14 amino acids. Per germline, CDR1 MNHNS and CDR2 SASEGT. The CDR3 sequence is CASSEGLATDTQYF. DNA of the CDR3: TGTGCCAGCAGTGAAGGACTAGCCACAGATACGCAGTATTTT.

In DNA, the CDR3 is TGTGCCAGCAGTTACTCGGGCAGGGTGGATGGCTACACCTTC. Protein sequence: CASSYSGRVDGYTF. This chain connects TRBV6-2 or TRBV6-3 to TRBJ1-2; D is possibly TRBD1 (5 bases). The length of the CDR3 is 14 residues. V lost 0 bases and J lost 6, with 11 bases in between. Germline assignment: CDR1 MNHEY and CDR2 SVGEGT.

J is TRBJ1-1 and V is TRBV5-6; D is unresolved. V was pared by 2 bases and J by 3 bases, with 11 bases between. Per germline, CDR1 SGHDT and CDR2 YYEEEE. The CDR3 consists of 14 residues. The CDR3 nucleotides are TGTGCCAGCAGCTTTTCAGGTGCGTACACTGAAGCTTTCTTT. Translating gives CASSFSGAYTEAFF.

V gene TRBV18 combines with J gene TRBJ2-7; 9 nucleotides align to TRBD1. The CDR3 runs to 15 residues. Germline lookup yields CDR1 KGHSH and CDR2 LQKENI. With 3 bases clipped from V and 5 bases from J, the junction kept 8 bases outside the gene matches. The CDR3 spells CASSPNPGQGNEQYV. The DNA of the CDR3 is TGTGCCAGCTCACCCAACCCGGGACAGGGTAACGAGCAGTACGTC.

The V gene is TRBV5-1, the J gene TRBJ2-4, with 9 bases matching TRBD2. The CDR3 totals 16 residues. V gave up 3 bases and J gave up 1 base; unmatched junction bases: 5. Germline values: CDR1 SGHRS, CDR2 YFSETQ. The CDR3 loop is CASSSESGRAKNIQYF. The CDR3, as DNA: TGCGCCAGCAGCTCCGAAAGCGGGAGGGCCAAAAACATTCAGTACTTC.

The chain employs TRBV7-9 and TRBJ2-7; 10 positions match TRBD2. The CDR3 spans 14 residues. Trimming cost V 4 bases and J 4 bases; bases outside gene matches: 4. Germline CDR1 is SEHNR and CDR2 is FQNEAQ (reference sequence). CDR3 sequence (DNA): TGTGCCAGCAGCTCCCTAGCGGGAGTGTACGAGCAGTACTTC. This encodes CASSSLAGVYEQYF.

This chain uses TRBV11-3 with TRBJ1-3, with a weak D call TRBD1 (6 bases). The germline V and J ends were trimmed by 7 bases and 4 bases, with 20 bases remaining between them. In germline, CDR1 is SGHNT, CDR2 YENEEA. This CDR3 comprises 16 residues. CDR3 residues: CASTHPRGARGNTIYF. In nucleotides, the CDR3 is TGTGCCAGCACCCATCCTCGGGGGGCCAGAGGAAACACCATATATTTT.

V and J are TRBV7-9 and TRBJ2-1; 10 bases match TRBD2. The CDR3 runs to 17 residues. V was clipped by 1 base and J by 4 bases; unmatched bases: 7. Germline V lookup: CDR1 SEHNR, CDR2 FQNEAQ (reference sequence). The CDR3 bases are TGTGCCAGCAGCTTAGGAAGTCTAGCGGGAGTTTACAATGAGCAGTTCTTC. Translated, it gives CASSLGSLAGVYNEQFF.

The V and J genes are TRBV28 and TRBJ1-2; D perhaps matches TRBD1 (5 bases). Germline CDR1 is MDHEN and CDR2 is SYDVKM. Trimming took off 10 bases at V and 8 bases at J, with 17 bases between the two ends. This CDR3 region has 12 residues. The CDR3 protein is CATLRGVAGYTF. The CDR3 DNA reads TGTGCCACCCTAAGGGGTGTCGCCGGCTACACCTTC.

The chain employs TRBV6-1 and TRBJ1-3; D may be TRBD1 (6 bases). Trimming removed 2 bases at V and 0 bases at J, with 8 bases between. The length of the CDR3 is 15 residues. CDR1 MNHNS and CDR2 SASEGT come from the germline V gene. CDR3 nucleotides: TGTGCCAGCAGTGAACCAGGGGACTCTGGAAACACCATATATTTT. This encodes CASSEPGDSGNTIYF.

This chain links TRBV27 with TRBJ1-1; tentatively, D is TRBD1 (5 bases). V lost 6 bases to trimming and J lost 0 bases, with 11 bases between them. CDR1 and CDR2 from the germline V gene are MNHEY and SMNVEV (reference sequence). This CDR3 is 14 amino acids long. DNA of the CDR3: TGTGCCAGCAGGGCAAGGGGCCTGAACACTGAAGCTTTCTTT. Residues: CASRARGLNTEAFF.

This clone was detected only once. V gene TRBV6-5 combines with J gene TRBJ2-7, with D unresolved. Germline assignment: CDR1 MNHEY and CDR2 SVGAGI. The CDR3 covers 15 residues. V was shortened by 0 bases and J by 2 bases, with 11 bases between the two germline ends. CDR3 region: CASSYSNPRTYEQYF. CDR3 DNA sequence: TGTGCCAGCAGTTACTCGAACCCGAGAACCTACGAGCAGTACTTC.

The chain uses TRBV20-1 and TRBJ2-1; possible D gene TRBD1, 6 bases. The CDR3 spans 14 residues. V dropped 3 bases and J dropped 8 bases, with 17 bases sitting between them. Germline V gives CDR1 DFQATT, CDR2 SNEGSKA (reference sequence). This chain's CDR3 is CSASWGPLGHEQFF. CDR3 in DNA: TGCAGTGCTAGTTGGGGGCCCCTCGGCCATGAGCAGTTCTTC.

The V gene is TRBV12-3 or TRBV12-4, the J gene TRBJ1-1; D is ambiguous. The length of the CDR3 is 11 residues. V shed 2 bases and J shed 7 bases, with 5 bases lying between them. The CDR3: CASSLSGEAFF. CDR3 DNA sequence: TGTGCCAGCAGTTTATCAGGTGAAGCTTTCTTT.

The chain links TRBV7-9 to TRBJ2-7; 7 bases fit TRBD1. V shed 5 bases, J shed 0 bases, and the junction held 4 bases outside the gene matches. CDR1 SEHNR and CDR2 FQNEAQ come from the germline V gene (reference sequence). The CDR3 is 14 residues long. Here the CDR3 reads CASSPTGTSYEQYF. The CDR3 DNA follows: TGTGCCAGCAGCCCGACAGGGACCTCCTACGAGCAGTACTTC.

This clone was seen a few times. The V and J genes are TRBV6-2 or TRBV6-3 and TRBJ2-2, with a weak D call TRBD2 (6 bases). Trimming cost V 0 bases and J 8 bases, with 22 bases left between them. Germline values: CDR1 MNHEY, CDR2 SVGEGT. The length of the CDR3 is 18 residues. For the CDR3, the DNA is TGTGCCAGCAGTTACTCAGCCCCCGGGACTGAAACCATAGGGGAGCTGTTTTTT. Its translation is CASSYSAPGTETIGELFF.

The V call is TRBV7-2, the J call TRBJ2-1; possible D gene TRBD2, 5 bases. Trimming stripped 1 base from V and 5 bases from J, with 6 bases between. The CDR3 has 13 amino acids. From germline, CDR1 is SGHTA and CDR2 FQGNSA. The CDR3 spells CASSLVGNNEQFF. As DNA, the CDR3 is TGTGCCAGCAGCTTAGTCGGGAACAATGAGCAGTTCTTC.